Listed here are 28 T cell receptor beta chains from one sample, sequenced in a study of early T cells in non-severe SARS-CoV-2 infection. TCRdb redid the calling of the 5' RACE reads with MiXCR, one entry per CDR3 protein. Of roughly 80,000 distinct CDR3 sequences in the sample, 5% to 6.5% were seen once. Sequences were obtained from whole blood. Source of these receptors: an adult who was a healthcare worker with PCR-confirmed SARS-CoV-2 infection or an uninfected control (not recorded which).

This chain links TRBV19 with TRBJ1-2; D is unclear. This CDR3 is built from 14 residues. V was pared by 2 bases and J by 4 bases, with 11 bases between. The germline CDR1 and CDR2 sequences are LNHDA and SQIVND (reference sequence). The CDR3 nucleotides read TGTGCCAGTAGTATACTTGGGAGATCCTATGGCTACACCTTC. Its translation is CASSILGRSYGYTF.

The chain combines TRBV18 with TRBJ1-1, with D perhaps matching TRBD1 (6 bases). CDR1 is KGHSH and CDR2 is LQKENI in the germline V gene. This CDR3 is built from 14 residues. V lost 6 bases and J 1 base, leaving 12 bases between the germline ends. The CDR3 spells CASSRQDRNTEAFF. CDR3 nucleotide sequence: TGTGCCAGCTCCCGACAGGATAGGAACACTGAAGCTTTCTTT.

Written as DNA, the CDR3 is TGTGCCAGCAGCTTAGAAGGACTAGCGGGACGAGATACGCAGTATTTT. This encodes CASSLEGLAGRDTQYF. The chain recombines TRBV11-3 with TRBJ2-3, with 12 positions matching TRBD2. CDR1 and CDR2 (germline): SGHNT, YENEEA. Trimming at V came to 0 bases and at J to 5 bases, leaving 3 bases not matched to a gene. This CDR3 region has 16 residues.

Many counts were recorded for this clonotype. J is TRBJ2-1 and V is TRBV6-1, with D tentatively TRBD1 (6 bases). In germline, CDR1 is MNHNS, CDR2 SASEGT. Trimming took off 0 bases at V and 4 bases at J, with 16 bases between the two ends. CDR3 length: 17 amino acids. CDR3 loop: CASSEATGTTLYNEQFF. The CDR3 DNA reads as TGTGCCAGCAGTGAAGCTACCGGGACAACCCTATACAATGAGCAGTTCTTC.

The chain recombines TRBV18 with TRBJ1-5; D uncertain. Germline V gene data show CDR1 as KGHSH and CDR2 as LQKENI. The V gene lost 2 bases and the J gene lost 3 bases, with 5 bases spanning the gap. The CDR3 covers 13 residues. The CDR3 is CASSPSVNQPQHF. The CDR3, as DNA: TGTGCCAGCTCACCATCGGTCAATCAGCCCCAGCATTTT. Filled out from reference TRBV18 and TRBJ1-5, the complete variable domain reads NAGVMQNPRHLVRRRGQEARLRCSPMKGHSHVYWYRQLPEEGLKFMVYLQKENIIDESGMPKERFSAEFPKEGPSILRIQQVVRGDSAAYFCASSPSVNQPQHFGDGTRLSIL.

The chain recombines TRBV20-1 with TRBJ1-2; the match to TRBD1 covers 9 bases. Germline CDR1 reads DFQATT; CDR2 reads SNEGSKA (reference sequence). The CDR3 spans 15 residues. With V trimmed by 5 bases and J by 0 bases, 7 bases remained unmatched. The CDR3 DNA reads as TGCAGTGCTGTCCCGACAGGGGGTTCTAACTATGGCTACACCTTC. Protein: CSAVPTGGSNYGYTF.

This clonotype showed up many times. The chain employs TRBV5-1 and TRBJ2-7; D may be TRBD1 (5 bases). V lost 0 bases to trimming and J lost 7 bases, with 5 bases between them. The germline V gene has CDR1 SGHRS and CDR2 YFSETQ. This CDR3 comprises 11 residues. The CDR3 bases are TGCGCCAGCAGCTTGGAGGGGGAGCAGTACTTC. Its protein is CASSLEGEQYF.

In its sample, this clonotype was seen a few times. The J gene is TRBJ1-1, the V gene TRBV12-3 or TRBV12-4; TRBD1 matches 7 bases. V was pared by 6 bases and J by 4 bases, with 14 bases of the junction left unmatched. The CDR3 consists of 16 residues. CDR3 DNA: TGTGCCAGCAGCCCACACCGACAGGGTATTGGCACTGAAGCTTTCTTT. This codes for CASSPHRQGIGTEAFF.

The V gene is TRBV28, the J gene TRBJ2-5; the D gene is possibly TRBD2 (5 bases). The V end was cut by 2 bases, the J end by 2 bases, with 12 bases between. The CDR3 runs to 15 residues. Germline V gene sequence: CDR1 MDHEN, CDR2 SYDVKM. In nucleotides, the CDR3 is TGTGCCAGCAGTTTACCCACTAGTACACAAGAGACCCAGTACTTC. It specifies CASSLPTSTQETQYF. Full variable domain (rest looked up from reference TRBV28 and TRBJ2-5): DVKVTQSSRYLVKRTGEKVFLECVQDMDHENMFWYRQDPGLGLRLIYFSYDVKMKEKGDIPEGYSVSREKKERFSLILESASTNQTSMYLCASSLPTSTQETQYFGPGTRLLVL.

At least ten counts were recorded for this clonotype. This chain joins TRBV29-1 and TRBJ2-5; D is unclear. V was trimmed by 3 bases and J by 5 bases, leaving 25 bases between them. The germline V gene has CDR1 SQVTM and CDR2 ANQGSEA. The CDR3 runs 17 residues. CDR3 sequence: CSVETPAPVLHSETQYF. DNA for the CDR3: TGCAGCGTTGAGACCCCAGCCCCAGTTCTTCACTCGGAGACCCAGTACTTC.

The rearrangement joins TRBV27 to TRBJ2-3; D is unresolved. V was clipped by 5 bases and J by 6 bases, with 18 bases between them. The CDR3 has 15 amino acids. Germline V gives CDR1 MNHEY, CDR2 SMNVEV (reference sequence). In nucleotides, the CDR3 is TGTGCCAGCAGTCGGCTAACGATCCCGCGCGATACGCAGTATTTT. This gives the protein CASSRLTIPRDTQYF.

This clonotype has a count of ten or more. The chain uses TRBV7-2 and TRBJ1-2; unclear D gene. Germline V gene sequence: CDR1 SGHTA, CDR2 FQGNSA. The CDR3 runs to 17 residues. The germline V and J ends were trimmed by 1 base and 2 bases, with 17 bases remaining between them. The CDR3 protein is CASSLVVSQKMNYGYTF. CDR3 DNA: TGTGCCAGCAGCTTAGTAGTGTCCCAGAAGATGAACTATGGCTACACCTTC.

The V gene is TRBV20-1, the J gene TRBJ2-5, with D perhaps matching TRBD1 (5 bases). The CDR3 loop spans 12 amino acids. Deletions cut 3 bases from V and 5 bases from J, with 10 bases between. CDR1 and CDR2 from the germline V gene are DFQATT and SNEGSKA (reference sequence). DNA for the CDR3: TGCAGTGCTAGTGGCCCAGGGGAGACCCAGTACTTC. Translating it yields CSASGPGETQYF.

This clonotype was detected many times. V is TRBV6-5 and J is TRBJ1-1; perhaps TRBD1 as D (5 bases). Germline V gene lookup returns CDR1 MNHEY and CDR2 SVGAGI. CDR3 size: 15 residues. V lost 0 bases and J 8 bases, leaving 16 bases between the germline ends. In nucleotides, the CDR3 is TGTGCCAGCAGTTACTCGAGTAAAGGGGAGGGAGAAGCTTTCTTT. Residues: CASSYSSKGEGEAFF.

This clonotype was recorded a few times. The chain couples TRBV3-1 to TRBJ2-2, with D unresolved. There are 14 residues in the CDR3. Germline CDR1 and CDR2: LGHDT and YNNKEL (reference sequence). Between the trimmed V and J ends, which lost 1 base and 0 bases, there was a span of 3 bases. CDR3 in DNA: TGTGCCAGCAGCCAAGTCGCGAACACCGGGGAGCTGTTTTTT. Translated: CASSQVANTGELFF.

This rearrangement joins TRBV11-2 to TRBJ2-7; a possible D gene is TRBD2 (5 bases). The CDR3 sequence is 16 residues long. CDR1 is SGHAT and CDR2 is FQNNGV in the germline V gene. Trimming took 5 bases from V and 2 from J, leaving 19 bases between them. The CDR3 DNA is TGTGCCAGCAGCCCTAGTAATACGGAGGTCACCTACGAGCAGTACTTC. It codes for CASSPSNTEVTYEQYF.

This clonotype was seen ten or more times. The chain uses TRBV10-1 and TRBJ1-1; D not resolved. The CDR3 totals 13 residues. Germline CDR1 WNHNN, CDR2 SYGVQD (reference sequence). The V and J ends lost 3 bases and 5 bases respectively, with 10 bases between them. DNA of the CDR3: TGCGCCAGCAGTGATAGCTTGGGGACTGAAGCTTTCTTT. Protein product: CASSDSLGTEAFF.

This clonotype was seen a handful of times. V usage is TRBV15 and J usage is TRBJ1-1; 9 nucleotides align to TRBD1. Trimming at V came to 1 base and at J to 11 bases, leaving 5 bases not matched to a gene. CDR3 length equals 13 residues. Per germline, CDR1 LNHNV and CDR2 YYDKDF (reference sequence). As DNA, the CDR3 is TGTGCCACCAGCAGAGTGGGGACAGGGATTGCTTTCTTT. It translates to CATSRVGTGIAFF.

This clonotype occurred many times. V usage is TRBV6-2 or TRBV6-3 and J usage is TRBJ2-6, with D unclear. The germline gives CDR1 MNHEY, CDR2 SVGEGT. The CDR3 length is 17 residues. With 3 bases removed from V and 0 bases from J, the gap between germline ends came to 12 bases. For the CDR3, the DNA is TGTGCCAGCAGTTATGCCGGACGGATCTCTGGGGCCAACGTCCTGACTTTC. Protein: CASSYAGRISGANVLTF.

This clonotype has more than one count but fewer than ten. The J gene is TRBJ2-7, the V gene TRBV7-2, with 8 bases identical to TRBD1. J lost 1 base, V lost 5 bases, and 10 bases had no gene match. CDR3 length equals 16 residues. Germline loops: CDR1 SGHTA, CDR2 FQGNSA. CDR3: CASSAPGQVTSYEQYF. In DNA form, the CDR3 reads TGTGCCAGCAGCGCCCCGGGACAGGTGACTTCCTACGAGCAGTACTTC.

This clonotype appeared a few times. This chain connects TRBV3-1 to TRBJ2-1, with 9 bases that match TRBD1. The CDR3 spans 15 residues. V lost 1 base and J lost 8; bases outside the gene matches: 6. Germline assignment: CDR1 LGHDT and CDR2 YNNKEL (reference sequence). CDR3 protein: CASSQGDRDGDEQFF. The CDR3 nucleotides are TGTGCCAGCAGCCAAGGGGACAGGGACGGGGATGAGCAGTTCTTC.

The V gene is TRBV4-3, the J gene TRBJ2-2; a weak D match, TRBD2 (5 bases). V lost 0 bases to trimming and J lost 5 bases, with 16 bases between them. The CDR3 has 17 amino acids. Germline V lookup: CDR1 LGHNA, CDR2 YSLEER. In DNA, the CDR3 is TGCGCCAGCAGCCAAGATCCCCCCGGGGTAGAAACCGGGGAGCTGTTTTTT. It translates to CASSQDPPGVETGELFF.

This clonotype was detected ten times or more. The rearrangement uses TRBV11-3 and TRBJ1-1; 8 bases are shared with TRBD1. The V gene end was trimmed by 3 bases and the J gene end by 7 bases; junction bases not matched to a gene: 1. Germline CDR1 reads SGHNT; CDR2 reads YENEEA. The length of the CDR3 is 12 residues. For the CDR3, the DNA is TGTGCCAGCAGCTTTGGACAGGGTGAAGCTTTCTTT. Amino acids: CASSFGQGEAFF.

The chain uses TRBV5-1 and TRBJ2-7; possible D gene TRBD1, 6 bases. CDR1 SGHRS and CDR2 YFSETQ come from the germline V gene. The CDR3 length is 12 residues. Trimming took 5 bases from V and 3 from J, leaving 9 bases between them. The CDR3 DNA sequence: TGCGCCAGCAGAGAGGGACACTACGAGCAGTACTTC. As protein: CASREGHYEQYF.

This sequence joins TRBV14 and TRBJ1-6; D is unresolved. The CDR3 runs to 14 residues. V dropped 4 bases and J dropped 7 bases, with 11 bases sitting between them. Germline CDR1 SGHDN, CDR2 FVKESK. Here the CDR3 reads CASSLRAMNSPLHF. CDR3 bases: TGTGCCAGCAGCCTTCGGGCCATGAATTCACCCCTCCACTTT.

This clonotype was counted only a few times. This chain links TRBV7-9 with TRBJ1-1; TRBD1 agrees at 11 bases. CDR3 size: 18 residues. J lost 0 bases, V lost 5 bases, and 11 bases had no gene match. The V gene's germline CDR1 is SEHNR and CDR2 FQNEAQ (reference sequence). CDR3 loop: CASSPWTGGVRLNTEAFF. The CDR3 bases are TGTGCCAGCAGCCCCTGGACAGGGGGCGTTCGGCTGAACACTGAAGCTTTCTTT.

This clonotype has more than one count but fewer than ten. V usage is TRBV19 and J usage is TRBJ1-5, with a weak D call TRBD1 (6 bases). Germline V CDR1 and CDR2: LNHDA, SQIVND (reference sequence). Trimming stripped 4 bases from V and 1 base from J, with 14 bases between. The CDR3 contains 16 residues. DNA for the CDR3: TGTGCCAGTAGTAGTAACAGGGCCATGAGCAATCAGCCCCAGCATTTT. Translation: CASSSNRAMSNQPQHF. Based on the CDR3 plus reference TRBV19 and TRBJ1-5, the full variable domain is DGGITQSPKYLFRKEGQNVTLSCEQNLNHDAMYWYRQDPGQGLRLIYYSQIVNDFQKGDIAEGYSVSREKKESFPLTVTSAQKNPTAFYLCASSSNRAMSNQPQHFGDGTRLSIL.

There are many counts of this clonotype. The chain links TRBV7-4 to TRBJ1-5, with 8 bases aligning to TRBD1. Germline V gives CDR1 SGHVT, CDR2 SQSDAQ. V lost 4 bases, J lost 5 bases, and 7 bases stayed unmatched. CDR3 size: 15 residues. CDR3 loop: CASSSLGQGDQPQHF. DNA of the CDR3: TGTGCCAGCAGCTCACTAGGACAGGGAGATCAGCCCCAGCATTTT.